The T cell receptor (beta chain) under discussion was sequenced for a study of cytomegalovirus exposure and HLA in healthy donors. Overall study findings and caveats: Later on, an analysis found that several of the most significant clusters appeared to be linked to common viral pathogens, which included parvovirus B19. Later analysis identified 16,000 or so TCR beta sequences associated with HLA alleles, using a false discovery rate threshold of 0.05. An analysis done earlier found most TCR beta V segments productive about 87% or about 30% of the time.

Trimming removed 8 bases from V and 7 bases from J; junction bases left unmatched: 9. The CDR3 loop spans 13 amino acids. CDR1 LNHDA and CDR2 SQIVND come from the germline V gene (reference sequence). With regard to this clone: As yet, its antigen is unknown.

The PCR had 60 Vbeta and 13 Jbeta primers. Per the original data handling: Approximately 12 million of the roughly 80 million unique TCR beta chains counted in a later analysis were shared. Assay used: immunoSEQ multiplex PCR; TCRdb lists only in-frame clones, some missing. V, J and clone size reflect that table, while D and trimming were determined from the DNA. This table holds 160,000 or so clones, approximately 80% found once. The receptor was isolated from a woman aged 18-30 years in good health and CMV-seronegative. Sequencing input: PBMCs. The rearrangement joins TRBV19 to TRBJ2-3; 7 bases map to TRBD1. The DNA of the CDR3 is TGTGCCAGTCGGACAGGTCCAGGGAATACGCAGTATTTT. It translates to CASRTGPGNTQYF.